This T cell receptor beta chain was found in a study of T-cell reconstitution after alpha-beta-depleted transplantation in children. Points from the study as a whole: Newly produced T cells mostly accounted for T-cell counts and diversity one year post-transplant. Two months or so post-transplant, alpha-beta T cells reportedly derived from several hundred expanded graft clones.

The V and J ends lost 6 bases and 1 base respectively, with 12 bases between them. This CDR3 is built from 14 residues. As to this clonotype: Its target is not known.

The TCRbeta library was prepared with unique molecular identifiers. MiXCR, run by TCRdb on the PCR reads, gives a single entry per CDR3 protein. The sample yields over 85,000 distinct CDR3 sequences, about 8% seen once. Sequences were derived from PBMCs, sampled before TCRalphabeta/CD19-depleted stem cell transplant. The V and J genes are TRBV12-3 or TRBV12-4 and TRBJ1-1; D perhaps matches TRBD1 (5 bases). The TCR comes from a boy aged 2-9 years with acute lymphoblastic leukemia, due to receive a stem cell transplant. The CDR3 protein is CASSWSGGNTEAFF. The CDR3 DNA sequence: TGTGCCAGCAGCTGGTCGGGGGGGAACACTGAAGCTTTCTTT.